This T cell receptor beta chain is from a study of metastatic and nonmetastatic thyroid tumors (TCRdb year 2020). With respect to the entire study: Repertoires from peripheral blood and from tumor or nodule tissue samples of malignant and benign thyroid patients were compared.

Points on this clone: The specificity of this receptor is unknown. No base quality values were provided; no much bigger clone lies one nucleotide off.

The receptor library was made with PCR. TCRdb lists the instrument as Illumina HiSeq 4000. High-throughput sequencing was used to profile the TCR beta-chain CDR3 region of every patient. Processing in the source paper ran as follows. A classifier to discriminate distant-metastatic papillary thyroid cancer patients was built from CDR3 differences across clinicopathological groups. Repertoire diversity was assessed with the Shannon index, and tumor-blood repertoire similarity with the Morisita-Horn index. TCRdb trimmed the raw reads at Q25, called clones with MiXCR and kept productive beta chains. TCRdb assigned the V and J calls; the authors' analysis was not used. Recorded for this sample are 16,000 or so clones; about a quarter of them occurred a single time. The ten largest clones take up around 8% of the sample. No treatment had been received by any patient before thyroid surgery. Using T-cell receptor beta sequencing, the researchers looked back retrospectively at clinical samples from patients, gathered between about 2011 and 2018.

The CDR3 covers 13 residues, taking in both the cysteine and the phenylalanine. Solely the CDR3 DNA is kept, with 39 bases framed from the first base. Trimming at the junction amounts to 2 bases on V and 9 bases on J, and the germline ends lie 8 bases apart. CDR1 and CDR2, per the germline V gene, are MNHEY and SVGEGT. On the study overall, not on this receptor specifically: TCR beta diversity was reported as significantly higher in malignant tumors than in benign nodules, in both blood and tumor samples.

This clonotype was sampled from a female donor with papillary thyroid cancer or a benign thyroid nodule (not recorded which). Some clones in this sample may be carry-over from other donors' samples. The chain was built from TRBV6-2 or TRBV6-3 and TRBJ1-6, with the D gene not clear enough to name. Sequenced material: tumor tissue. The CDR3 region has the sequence CASSYREISPLHF. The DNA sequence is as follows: TGTGCCAGCAGTTACCGGGAGATTTCACCCCTCCACTTT.